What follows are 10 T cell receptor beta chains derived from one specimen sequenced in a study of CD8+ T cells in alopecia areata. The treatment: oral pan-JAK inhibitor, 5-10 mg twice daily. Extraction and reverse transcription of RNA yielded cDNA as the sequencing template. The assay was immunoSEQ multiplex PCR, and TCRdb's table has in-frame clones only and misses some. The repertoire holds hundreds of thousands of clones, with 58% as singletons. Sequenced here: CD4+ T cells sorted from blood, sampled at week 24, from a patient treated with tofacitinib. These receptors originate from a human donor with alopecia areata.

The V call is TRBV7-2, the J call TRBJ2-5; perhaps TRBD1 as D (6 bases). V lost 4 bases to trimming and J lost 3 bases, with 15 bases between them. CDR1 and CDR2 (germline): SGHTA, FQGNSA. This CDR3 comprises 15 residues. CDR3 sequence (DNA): TGTGCCAGCAGCTGGAACCACAACAGGGAAGAGACCCAGTACTTC. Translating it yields CASSWNHNREETQYF.

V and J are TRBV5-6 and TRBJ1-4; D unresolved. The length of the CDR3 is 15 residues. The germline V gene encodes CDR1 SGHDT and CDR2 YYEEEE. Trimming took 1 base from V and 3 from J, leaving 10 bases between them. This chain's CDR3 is CASSLTTFPNEKLFF. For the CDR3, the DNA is TGTGCCAGCAGCTTGACCACATTCCCTAATGAAAAACTGTTTTTT.

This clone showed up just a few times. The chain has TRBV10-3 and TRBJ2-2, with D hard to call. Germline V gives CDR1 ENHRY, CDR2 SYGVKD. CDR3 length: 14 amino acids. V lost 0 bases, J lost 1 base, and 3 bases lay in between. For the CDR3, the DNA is TGTGCCATCAGTGAGTCTCAGAACACCGGGGAGCTGTTTTTT. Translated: CAISESQNTGELFF.

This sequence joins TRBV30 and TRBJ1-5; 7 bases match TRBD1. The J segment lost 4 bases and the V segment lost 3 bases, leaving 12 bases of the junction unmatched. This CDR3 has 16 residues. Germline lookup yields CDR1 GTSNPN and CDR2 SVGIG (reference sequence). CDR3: CAWSLAGGTANQPQHF. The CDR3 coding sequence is TGTGCCTGGAGCTTAGCGGGGGGGACAGCTAATCAGCCCCAGCATTTT.

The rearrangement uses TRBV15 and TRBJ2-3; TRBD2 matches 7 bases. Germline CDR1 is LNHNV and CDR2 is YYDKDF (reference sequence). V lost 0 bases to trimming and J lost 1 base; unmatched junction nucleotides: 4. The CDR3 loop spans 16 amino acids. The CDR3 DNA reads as TGTGCCACCAGCAGAGATCTACGGGGGGGCACAGATACGCAGTATTTT. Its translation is CATSRDLRGGTDTQYF.

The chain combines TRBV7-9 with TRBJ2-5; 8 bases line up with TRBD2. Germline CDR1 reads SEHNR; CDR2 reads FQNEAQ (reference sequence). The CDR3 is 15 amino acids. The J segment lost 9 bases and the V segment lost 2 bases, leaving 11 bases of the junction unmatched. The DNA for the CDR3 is TGTGCCAGCAGCTTAAGCGGGGGAGCTGAGGGGCCCCAGTACTTC. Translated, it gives CASSLSGGAEGPQYF. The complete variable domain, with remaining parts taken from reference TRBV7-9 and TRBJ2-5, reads DTGVSQNPRHKITKRGQNVTFRCDPISEHNRLYWYRQTLGQGPEFLTYFQNEAQLEKSRLLSDRFSAERPKGSFSTLEIQRTEQGDSAMYLCASSLSGGAEGPQYFGPGTRLLVL.

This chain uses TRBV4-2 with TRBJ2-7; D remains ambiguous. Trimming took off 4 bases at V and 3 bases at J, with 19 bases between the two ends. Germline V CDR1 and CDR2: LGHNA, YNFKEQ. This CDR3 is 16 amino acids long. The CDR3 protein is CASSPSPTDPSYEQYF. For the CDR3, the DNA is TGTGCCAGCAGCCCCTCCCCGACGGACCCAAGCTACGAGCAGTACTTC.

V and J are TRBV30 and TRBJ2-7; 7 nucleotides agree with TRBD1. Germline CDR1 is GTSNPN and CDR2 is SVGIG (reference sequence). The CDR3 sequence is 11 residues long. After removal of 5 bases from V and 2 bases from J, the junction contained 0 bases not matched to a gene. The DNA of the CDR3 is TGTGCCTGGCAGGGGGCCTACGAGCAGTACTTC. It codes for CAWQGAYEQYF.

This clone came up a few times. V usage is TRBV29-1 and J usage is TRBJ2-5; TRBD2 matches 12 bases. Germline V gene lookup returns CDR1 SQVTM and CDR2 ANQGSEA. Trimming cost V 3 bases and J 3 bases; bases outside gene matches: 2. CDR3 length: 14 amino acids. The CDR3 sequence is CSVDRLAGEETQYF. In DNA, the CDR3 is TGCAGCGTTGACCGACTAGCGGGGGAAGAGACCCAGTACTTC.

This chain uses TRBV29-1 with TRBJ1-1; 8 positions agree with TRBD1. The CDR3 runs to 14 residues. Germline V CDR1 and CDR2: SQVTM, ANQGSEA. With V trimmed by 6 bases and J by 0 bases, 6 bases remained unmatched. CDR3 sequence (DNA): TGCAGCGTCCGACAGGGGCTTATGAACACTGAAGCTTTCTTT. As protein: CSVRQGLMNTEAFF.